One sample yielded the 16 T cell receptor beta chains listed below, sequenced in a study of vaccination and CD4 T cells after COVID-19. The assay that was used to sequence DNA from cultured CD4+ T cells was the Oncomine TCR Beta short-read assay. From CD4+ T cells that had been cultured, genomic DNA was extracted. TCRdb re-called the PCR reads with MiXCR, one entry per CDR3 protein. This table holds roughly 7,600 distinct CDR3 sequences, about 30% found once. These TCRs are of unknown antigen specificity. The treatment: approximately 10-day PBMC culture with coronavirus spike peptide pools or control peptides (ViraFEST assay). Harvesting of the unexposed donor's CD4+ T cells predated the COVID-19 pandemic (2011-2018). The sample taken for sequencing was CD4+ T cells from blood, cultured in vitro. These receptors were collected from a human donor in good health.

This chain links TRBV7-9 with TRBJ1-1; TRBD1 aligns across 10 bases. J lost 1 base, V lost 5 bases, and 7 bases had no gene match. Germline CDR1 and CDR2: SEHNR and FQNEAQ (reference sequence). CDR3 size: 16 residues. For the CDR3, the DNA is TGTGCCAGCAGCACAACGGGACAGGGGTGGAACACTGAAGCTTTCTTT. This translates into CASSTTGQGWNTEAFF.

The chain employs TRBV11-2 and TRBJ2-7, with 9 bases matching TRBD1. Germline CDR1 reads SGHAT; CDR2 reads FQNNGV. V lost 5 bases, J lost 7 bases, and 9 bases stayed unmatched. This CDR3 is built from 14 residues. CDR3: CASSPRQGEGEQYF. The CDR3 DNA reads as TGTGCCAGCAGCCCTCGACAGGGGGAGGGTGAGCAGTACTTC.

The rearrangement joins TRBV6-2 or TRBV6-3 to TRBJ2-2, with 9 nucleotides matching TRBD2. This CDR3 has 15 amino acids. CDR1 is MNHEY, CDR2 SVGEGT, per germline. The J segment lost 5 bases and the V segment lost 2 bases, leaving 3 bases of the junction unmatched. The CDR3 is CASSYPAGGTGELFF. Here the CDR3 DNA reads TGTGCCAGCAGTTACCCAGCGGGAGGTACCGGGGAGCTGTTTTTT.

The chain carries TRBV7-2 and TRBJ2-4, with 11 bases matching TRBD2. The germline V gene has CDR1 SGHTA and CDR2 FQGNSA. The V and J ends lost 3 bases and 8 bases, in that order; junction bases with no gene match: 6. CDR3 length: 15 amino acids. CDR3 sequence reads: CASSLALAGVDIQYF. The CDR3 DNA reads as TGTGCCAGCAGCTTGGCACTAGCGGGAGTTGACATTCAGTACTTC.

The chain employs TRBV7-2 and TRBJ2-2; D possibly corresponds to TRBD2 (5 bases). The CDR3 sequence is 17 residues long. Trimming removed 6 bases from V and 0 bases from J, with 17 bases in between. CDR1 and CDR2 (germline): SGHTA, FQGNSA. CDR3 loop: CASRPLGPITNTGELFF. The CDR3 DNA reads TGTGCCAGCAGACCACTAGGACCAATTACGAACACCGGGGAGCTGTTTTTT.

This clonotype was detected only once. The J gene is TRBJ2-7, the V gene TRBV11-2; D not resolved. Trimming removed 4 bases from V and 6 bases from J, with 7 bases in between. CDR1 SGHAT and CDR2 FQNNGV come from the germline V gene. This CDR3 has 11 residues. The CDR3 loop reads CASSWYGEQYF. CDR3 DNA sequence: TGTGCCAGCAGCTGGTACGGCGAGCAGTACTTC.

The chain has TRBV4-1 and TRBJ2-7; D is perhaps TRBD2 (6 bases). Trimming shortened V by 2 bases and J by 12 bases, and 17 bases separated the two germline ends. CDR1 is MGHRA, CDR2 YSYEKL, per germline. CDR3 length: 13 amino acids. CDR3 region: CASSQLSGEGLYF. CDR3 sequence (DNA): TGCGCCAGCAGCCAACTTAGCGGAGAAGGCTTGTACTTC.

This clonotype is judged medium-sized. The V gene is TRBV20-1, the J gene TRBJ1-2; D gene uncertain. Germline V lookup: CDR1 DFQATT, CDR2 SNEGSKA (reference sequence). The V end was cut by 8 bases, the J end by 0 bases, with 13 bases between. The length of the CDR3 is 13 residues. CDR3 residues: CSLIRDPNYGYTF. The DNA for the CDR3 is TGCAGTCTTATACGGGATCCTAACTATGGCTACACCTTC.

This chain links TRBV9 with TRBJ2-5; D not resolved. The CDR3 is 13 residues long. The germline V gene encodes CDR1 SGDLS and CDR2 YYNGEE. The germline V and J ends were trimmed by 4 bases and 2 bases, with 9 bases remaining between them. The CDR3 loop reads CASSFGTQETQYF. In DNA form, the CDR3 reads TGTGCCAGCAGCTTCGGAACTCAAGAGACCCAGTACTTC.

V gene TRBV20-1 combines with J gene TRBJ2-7; perhaps TRBD1 as D (6 bases). The V and J ends lost 0 bases and 7 bases respectively, with 19 bases between them. CDR1 is DFQATT and CDR2 is SNEGSKA in the germline V gene (reference sequence). This CDR3 region has 15 residues. The CDR3 reads CSARDLRGPLKEQYF. DNA of the CDR3: TGCAGTGCTAGAGATCTCAGGGGACCTCTAAAGGAGCAGTACTTC.

This sequence joins TRBV5-1 and TRBJ1-5; D is unresolved. CDR3 length equals 13 residues. The germline V gene encodes CDR1 SGHRS and CDR2 YFSETQ. Deletions cut 3 bases from V and 5 bases from J, with 9 bases between. This CDR3 reads CASSSSGDQPQHF. For the CDR3, the DNA is TGCGCCAGCAGCTCGTCAGGAGATCAGCCCCAGCATTTT.

The rearrangement links TRBV28 to TRBJ1-4; D remains ambiguous. Germline values: CDR1 MDHEN, CDR2 SYDVKM. V was shortened by 5 bases and J by 0 bases, with 10 bases between the two germline ends. The CDR3 is made up of 15 amino acids. CDR3 nucleotide sequence: TGTGCCAGCAGTAACATCGGGGCAACTAATGAAAAACTGTTTTTT. It codes for CASSNIGATNEKLFF. Together with reference TRBV28 and TRBJ1-4, the CDR3 gives the full variable domain: DVKVTQSSRYLVKRTGEKVFLECVQDMDHENMFWYRQDPGLGLRLIYFSYDVKMKEKGDIPEGYSVSREKKERFSLILESASTNQTSMYLCASSNIGATNEKLFFGSGTQLSVL.

The chain couples TRBV4-3 to TRBJ2-1; 7 bases fit TRBD2. V was clipped by 0 bases and J by 8 bases; unmatched bases: 10. Germline lookup yields CDR1 LGHNA and CDR2 YSLEER. CDR3 length: 16 amino acids. The CDR3 region is CASSQDPGGSGYEQFF. In DNA, the CDR3 is TGCGCCAGCAGCCAAGATCCGGGCGGGAGCGGCTATGAGCAGTTCTTC.

Note on this clonotype: One end of the junction does not line up with germline, which may come from a read error. The chain links TRBV15 to TRBJ2-3, with D uncertain. CDR3 size: 15 residues. Per the germline V gene, CDR1 is LNHNV and CDR2 is YYDKDF (reference sequence). The CDR3 coding sequence is TGTACCACCAGCAGGCTTCGCCGAGGCACAGATACGCAGTATTTT. It translates to CTTSRLRRGTDTQYF.

The rearrangement joins TRBV20-1 to TRBJ2-3; D is ambiguous. This CDR3 spans 15 amino acids. Germline CDR1 is DFQATT and CDR2 is SNEGSKA (reference sequence). Trimming left V 2 bases short and J 4 bases short, with 16 bases between. The CDR3 is CSARPPLGRSDTQYF. The CDR3 nucleotides are TGCAGTGCTAGACCCCCCCTGGGCCGGTCAGATACGCAGTATTTT.

This chain connects TRBV20-1 to TRBJ2-3; TRBD2 aligns across 7 bases. Germline lookup yields CDR1 DFQATT and CDR2 SNEGSKA (reference sequence). The CDR3 runs to 13 residues. With 6 bases clipped from V and 1 base from J, the junction kept 4 bases outside the gene matches. CDR3 amino acids: CSAREGRTDTQYF. The CDR3 nucleotides are TGCAGTGCGAGGGAGGGCCGCACAGATACGCAGTATTTT.